This T cell receptor (beta chain) came from a study of T-cell memory formation after mild COVID-19. Germline CDR1 is SGHVS and CDR2 is FNYEAQ. The length of the CDR3 is 14 residues. V was trimmed by 2 bases and J by 5 bases, leaving 10 bases between them. This clonotype was seen repeatedly, ten times or more. Antigen specificity is unknown. Constant-segment primers served in 5'RACE that generated TCR alpha and TCR beta cDNA libraries bearing sample barcodes and UMIs. A single record per CDR3 protein comes from TCRdb applying MiXCR to the 5' RACE reads. The sample lists 90,000 to 120,000 distinct CDR3 sequences, approximately 12% seen once, with about 40% in the top ten. Broader study findings: Several responding clones turned up in pre-infection memory, indicating that cross-reactive memory may have taken part.

This sequence joins TRBV7-6 and TRBJ2-1, with TRBD2 as a possible D gene (7 bases). Specimen: PBMCs or a T cell subset sorted from them (not recorded which). The receptor's source is a man aged 18 to 35 who had mild COVID-19 (a few samples of this study predate the infection). Cell type and time point are not known. This chain's CDR3 is CASSLTGGNNEQFF. CDR3 DNA: TGTGCCAGCAGCTTAACGGGGGGCAACAATGAGCAGTTCTTC. The full variable domain, in which reference TRBV7-6 and TRBJ2-1 provide the parts outside the CDR3, is GAGVSQSPRYKVTKRGQDVALRCDPISGHVSLYWYRQALGQGPEFLTYFNYEAQQDKSGLPNDRFSAERPEGSISTLTIQRTEQRDSAMYRCASSLTGGNNEQFFGPGTRLTVL.